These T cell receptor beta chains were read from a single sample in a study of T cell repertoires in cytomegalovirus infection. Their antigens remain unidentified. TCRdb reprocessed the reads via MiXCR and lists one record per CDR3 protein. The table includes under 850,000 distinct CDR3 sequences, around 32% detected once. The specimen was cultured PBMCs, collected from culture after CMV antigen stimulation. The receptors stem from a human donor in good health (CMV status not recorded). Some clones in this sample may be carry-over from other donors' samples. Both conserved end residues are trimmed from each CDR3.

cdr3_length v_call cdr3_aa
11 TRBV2 ASSEEVSGEAF
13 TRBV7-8 ASSLGAGNPYEQY
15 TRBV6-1 ASSPYPSGLGRYEQY
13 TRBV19 ASSSWLAGQHSLT
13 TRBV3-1 ASSQGEGKRTEAF
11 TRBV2 ASGRGFPNEQF
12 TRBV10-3 AISESKYYNEQF
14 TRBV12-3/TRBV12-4 ASSYILGAGANVLT
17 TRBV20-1 SAPRRLIQGTHYTDTQY
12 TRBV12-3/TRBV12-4 ASSPTSGYNEQF
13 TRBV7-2 ASSQGEGASYGYT
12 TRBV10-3 AISAHSSNEKLF
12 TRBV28 ASKILLGLTQAF
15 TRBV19 ASTGGPGLEDKETQY
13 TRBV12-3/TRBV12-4 ASSFEGRVGETQY
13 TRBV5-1 ASSLTGTADTEAF
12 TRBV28 ASSISGTPPEAF
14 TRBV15 ATSRVSGPSTDTQY
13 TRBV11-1 ASSAGWGGTDTQY
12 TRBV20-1 SARDPNGGHGYT
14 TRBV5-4 ASSPRQDGMNTEAF
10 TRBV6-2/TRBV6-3 ASRKGWETQY
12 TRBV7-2 ASSPDRVNEKLF
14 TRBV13 ASRLVGGPLGNEQY
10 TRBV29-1 SVDSQEETQY
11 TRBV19 ASRSKAGETQY
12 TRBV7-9 ASTLGEGQETQY
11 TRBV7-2 ASSLSSSETQY
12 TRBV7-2 ASSRLEAYHEQY
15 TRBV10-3 AISITGLEGGNYGYT
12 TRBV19 ASTPYYSNQPQH
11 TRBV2 ASRIAGSGGYT
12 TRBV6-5 ASSSTSQAGGSF
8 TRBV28 ASKGPKKY
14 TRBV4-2 ASSQLSTSNVGELF
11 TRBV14 ASSQAAATEAF
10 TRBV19 ASSSLWDQQF